Listed below are T cell receptor beta chains from one sample, sequenced in a study of cytomegalovirus exposure and HLA in healthy donors. Measured with immunoSEQ multiplex PCR; TCRdb has only the in-frame clones, and not every one. The table includes over 150,000 clones, about 79% detected once. The source material was PBMCs. These receptors were obtained from a boy aged 2 to 9 in good health and CMV-seronegative. CDR3s include the opening cysteine and the closing phenylalanine or tryptophan. The D gene is left open where the match is weak. The size entry is marked missing in some rows and otherwise reads once, few, many or a size class.

clone size	J gene	D gene	V gene	CDR3 length	CDR3 protein	CDR3 DNA
-	TRBJ1-4	-	TRBV5-3	16	CARRSTRRRPNEKLFF	TGTGCCAGAAGGTCGACAAGGCGACGGCCTAATGAAAAACTGTTTTTT
-	TRBJ1-2	-	TRBV20-1	11	CSWTRDYGYTF	TGCAGTTGGACTCGGGACTATGGCTACACCTTC
-	TRBJ1-4	-	TRBV6-1	14	CASTVTRDNEKLFF	TGTGCCAGCACCGTCACCAGGGATAATGAAAAACTGTTTTTT
-	TRBJ2-5	TRBD1	TRBV7-2	13	CASSSDRLETQYF	TGTGCCAGCAGCTCGGACAGGTTAGAGACCCAGTACTTC
-	TRBJ2-3	-	TRBV4-3	14	CASSQDRAGDTQYF	TGCGCCAGCAGCCAAGATAGGGCGGGGGATACGCAGTATTTT
-	TRBJ2-1	TRBD2	TRBV15	15	CATSRAPPGEGLQFF	TGTGCCACCAGCAGAGCCCCGCCTGGGGAGGGCCTGCAGTTCTTC
-	TRBJ2-5	-	TRBV7-6	13	CASSLSRGETQYF	TGTGCCAGCAGCTTAAGCCGAGGGGAGACCCAGTACTTC
-	TRBJ1-2	-	TRBV29-1	14	CSVVGWETDYGYTF	TGCAGCGTTGTAGGATGGGAGACCGACTATGGCTACACCTTC
-	TRBJ1-2	-	TRBV27	15	CASSLSNRPGYGYTF	TGTGCCAGCAGTTTAAGTAACCGCCCGGGGTATGGCTACACCTTC
-	TRBJ2-7	TRBD2	TRBV5-1	16	CASSPGLAGGAYEQYF	TGCGCCAGCAGCCCCGGACTAGCGGGGGGGGCCTACGAGCAGTACTTC
-	TRBJ2-3	TRBD2	TRBV5-1	14	CASSSSGGADTQYF	TGCGCCAGCAGCTCTAGCGGGGGGGCCGATACGCAGTATTTT
-	TRBJ2-7	-	TRBV27	14	CASTLDRDSYEQYF	TGTGCCAGCACCCTGGACAGAGACTCCTACGAGCAGTACTTC
-	TRBJ1-4	TRBD1	TRBV7-9	17	CASSLSPLGTGNEKLFF	TGTGCCAGCAGCTTATCCCCCCTCGGGACAGGGAATGAAAAACTGTTTTTT
-	TRBJ2-3	-	TRBV29-1	14	CSVDGRSLTDTQYF	TGCAGCGTTGATGGCCGGAGCCTCACAGATACGCAGTATTTT
-	TRBJ1-1	-	TRBV12-2	14	CASRIGRGAAEAFF	TGTGCAAGTCGCATTGGTCGGGGGGCTGCTGAAGCTTTCTTT
-	TRBJ2-1	TRBD1	TRBV4-2	15	CASSPQDRGLNEQFF	TGTGCCAGCAGCCCCCAGGACAGGGGTTTGAATGAGCAGTTCTTC
-	TRBJ2-1	TRBD1	TRBV15	18	CATSRRPSGTGVVNEQFF	TGTGCCACCAGCAGACGACCTTCCGGGACAGGGGTAGTCAATGAGCAGTTCTTC
-	TRBJ2-3	-	TRBV7-9	15	CASSLTGHQGDTQYF	TGTGCCAGCAGCTTAACGGGACACCAGGGGGATACGCAGTATTTT
-	TRBJ2-1	TRBD1	TRBV11-2	15	CASSLPGQGYNEQFF	TGTGCCAGCAGCTTACCGGGACAGGGGTACAATGAGCAGTTCTTC
-	TRBJ1-2	-	TRBV6-5	14	CASSPQGHQNGYTF	TGTGCCAGCAGCCCCCAGGGTCACCAGAATGGCTACACCTTC
-	TRBJ2-3	TRBD2	TRBV6-5	16	CASSYSGGGSPDTQYF	TGTGCCAGCAGTTACTCGGGCGGGGGGAGCCCAGATACGCAGTATTTT
-	TRBJ1-5	TRBD1	TRBV9	15	CASSATGQYNQPQHF	TGTGCCAGCAGCGCCACGGGACAGTACAATCAGCCCCAGCATTTT
once	TRBJ2-7	-	TRBV7-2	13	CASSLPGAYEQYF	TGTGCCAGCAGCTTACCGGGGGCCTACGAGCAGTACTTC
-	TRBJ2-5	TRBD1	TRBV10-3	13	CAISRDREETQYF	TGTGCCATCAGCCGGGACAGGGAAGAGACCCAGTACTTC
-	TRBJ1-1	-	TRBV7-3	13	CASSGGFESEAFF	TGTGCCAGCAGCGGGGGGTTTGAGTCTGAAGCTTTCTTT
-	TRBJ2-1	-	TRBV5-1	15	CASSLWRGLYNEQFF	TGCGCCAGCAGCTTGTGGCGGGGGCTTTACAATGAGCAGTTCTTC
-	TRBJ2-2	-	TRBV7-9	16	CASSLAISPNTGELFF	TGTGCCAGCAGCTTAGCGATTAGTCCTAACACCGGGGAGCTGTTTTTT
few	TRBJ1-4	TRBD1	TRBV18	14	CASSSGTGVEKLFF	TGTGCCAGCTCTTCGGGGACAGGCGTTGAAAAACTGTTTTTT
-	TRBJ2-7	TRBD1	TRBV19	14	CASRSGTGIYEQYF	TGTGCCAGTAGGTCCGGGACAGGGATATACGAGCAGTACTTC
few	TRBJ2-7	TRBD2	TRBV18	16	CASSWTSGGDSYEQYF	TGTGCCAGCTCGTGGACTAGCGGGGGGGACTCCTACGAGCAGTACTTC
few	TRBJ1-1	-	TRBV11-2	13	CASSLASGTEAFF	TGTGCCAGCAGCTTAGCGAGTGGCACTGAAGCTTTCTTT
-	TRBJ2-7	-	TRBV6-1	15	CASSEGVGSSYEQYF	TGTGCCAGCAGTGAAGGGGTGGGGAGCTCCTACGAGCAGTACTTC
-	TRBJ2-1	-	TRBV19	13	CASSIPVSDEQFF	TGTGCCAGTAGTATTCCTGTAAGCGATGAGCAGTTCTTC
once	TRBJ2-7	TRBD1	TRBV18	15	CASSRTLDRADEQYF	TGTGCCAGCTCTCGGACCTTGGACAGGGCAGACGAGCAGTACTTC
-	TRBJ1-6	-	TRBV7-9	16	CASTDDGQNYNSPLHF	TGTGCCAGCACCGACGATGGACAGAACTATAATTCACCCCTCCACTTT
-	TRBJ2-2	-	TRBV5-5	15	CASSLGLLNTGELFF	TGTGCCAGCAGCTTGGGTCTCTTGAACACCGGGGAGCTGTTTTTT